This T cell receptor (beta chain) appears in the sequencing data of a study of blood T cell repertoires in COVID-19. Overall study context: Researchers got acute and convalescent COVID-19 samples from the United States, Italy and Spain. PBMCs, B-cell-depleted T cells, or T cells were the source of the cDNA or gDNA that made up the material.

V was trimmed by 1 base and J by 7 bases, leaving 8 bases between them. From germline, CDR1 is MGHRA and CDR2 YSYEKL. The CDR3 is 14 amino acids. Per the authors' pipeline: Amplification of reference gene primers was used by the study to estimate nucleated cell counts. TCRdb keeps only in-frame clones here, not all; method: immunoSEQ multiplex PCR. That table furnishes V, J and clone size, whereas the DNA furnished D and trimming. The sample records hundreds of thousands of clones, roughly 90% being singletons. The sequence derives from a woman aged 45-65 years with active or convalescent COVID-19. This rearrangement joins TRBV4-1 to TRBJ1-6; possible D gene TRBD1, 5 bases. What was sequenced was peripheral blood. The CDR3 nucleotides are TGCGCCAGCAGCCAAGCAGGGTGGAATTCACCCCTCCACTTT. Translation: CASSQAGWNSPLHF.